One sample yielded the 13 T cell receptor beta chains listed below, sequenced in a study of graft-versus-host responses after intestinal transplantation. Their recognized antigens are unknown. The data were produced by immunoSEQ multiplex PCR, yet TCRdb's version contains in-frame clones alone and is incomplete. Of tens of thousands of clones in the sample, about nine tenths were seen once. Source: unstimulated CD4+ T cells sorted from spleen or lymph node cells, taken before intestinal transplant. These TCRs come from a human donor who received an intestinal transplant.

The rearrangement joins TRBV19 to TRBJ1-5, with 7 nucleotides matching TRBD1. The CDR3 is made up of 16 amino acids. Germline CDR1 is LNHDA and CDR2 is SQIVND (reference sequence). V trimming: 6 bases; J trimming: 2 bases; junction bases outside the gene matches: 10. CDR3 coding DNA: TGTGCCAGTAGCCTGTCGGAGGGGGCTGGCAATCAGCCCCAGCATTTT. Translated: CASSLSEGAGNQPQHF. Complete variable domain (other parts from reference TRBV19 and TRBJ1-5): DGGITQSPKYLFRKEGQNVTLSCEQNLNHDAMYWYRQDPGQGLRLIYYSQIVNDFQKGDIAEGYSVSREKKESFPLTVTSAQKNPTAFYLCASSLSEGAGNQPQHFGDGTRLSIL.

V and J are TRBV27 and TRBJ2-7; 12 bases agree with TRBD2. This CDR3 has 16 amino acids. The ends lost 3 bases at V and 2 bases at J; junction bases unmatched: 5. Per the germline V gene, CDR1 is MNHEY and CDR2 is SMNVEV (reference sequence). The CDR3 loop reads CASSFIGLAGTYEQYF. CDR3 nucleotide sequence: TGTGCCAGCAGTTTTATCGGACTAGCGGGGACCTACGAGCAGTACTTC.

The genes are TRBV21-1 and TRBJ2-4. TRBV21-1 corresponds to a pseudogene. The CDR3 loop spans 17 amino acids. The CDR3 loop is CASRKRMLQQRKNIQYF. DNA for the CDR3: TGTGCCAGCAGGAAGCGAATGCTACAGCAAAGAAAAAACATTCAGTACTTC.

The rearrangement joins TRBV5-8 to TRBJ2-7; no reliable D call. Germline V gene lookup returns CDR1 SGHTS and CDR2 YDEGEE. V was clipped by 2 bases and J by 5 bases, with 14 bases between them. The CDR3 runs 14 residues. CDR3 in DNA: TGTGCCAGCAGCTTCGGTTTCATCCTCAACGAGCAGTACTTC. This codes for CASSFGFILNEQYF.

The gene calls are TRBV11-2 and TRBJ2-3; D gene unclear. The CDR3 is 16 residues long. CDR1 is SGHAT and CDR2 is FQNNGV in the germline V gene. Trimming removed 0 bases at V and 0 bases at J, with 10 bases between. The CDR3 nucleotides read TGTGCCAGCAGCTTAGAGGTCTTCACTAGCACAGATACGCAGTATTTT. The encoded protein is CASSLEVFTSTDTQYF. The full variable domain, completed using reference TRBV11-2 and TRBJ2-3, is EAGVAQSPRYKIIEKRQSVAFWCNPISGHATLYWYQQILGQGPKLLIQFQNNGVVDDSQLPKDRFSAERLKGVDSTLKIQPAKLEDSAVYLCASSLEVFTSTDTQYFGPGTRLTVL.

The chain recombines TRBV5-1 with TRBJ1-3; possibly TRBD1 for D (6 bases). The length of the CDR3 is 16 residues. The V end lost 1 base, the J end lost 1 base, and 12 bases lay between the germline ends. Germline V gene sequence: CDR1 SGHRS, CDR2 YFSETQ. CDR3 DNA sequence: TGCGCCAGCAGCTTGATCCCGGGGGCTTCTGGAAACACCATATATTTT. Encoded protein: CASSLIPGASGNTIYF.

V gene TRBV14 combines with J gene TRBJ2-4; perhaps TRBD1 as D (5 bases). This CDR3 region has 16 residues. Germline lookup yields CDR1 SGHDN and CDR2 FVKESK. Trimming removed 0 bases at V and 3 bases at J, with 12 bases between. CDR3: CASSQELGAGKNIQYF. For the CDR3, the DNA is TGTGCCAGCAGCCAAGAGCTAGGGGCAGGCAAAAACATTCAGTACTTC.

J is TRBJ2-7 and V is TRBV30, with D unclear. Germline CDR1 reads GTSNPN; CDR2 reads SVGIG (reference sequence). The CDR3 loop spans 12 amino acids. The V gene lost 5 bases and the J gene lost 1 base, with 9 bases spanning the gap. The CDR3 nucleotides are TGTGCCTGGGCCCCTAGGTCCTACGAGCAGTACTTC. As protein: CAWAPRSYEQYF.

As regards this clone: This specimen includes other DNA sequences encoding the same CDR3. This CDR3 is CASSPVTDTQYF. The CDR3 DNA reads as TGTGCCAGCTCACCAGTTACAGATACGCAGTATTTT. The chain links TRBV18 to TRBJ2-3; D gene unclear. Trimming removed 2 bases from V and 3 bases from J, with 3 bases in between. Germline V gene data show CDR1 as KGHSH and CDR2 as LQKENI. This CDR3 spans 12 amino acids.

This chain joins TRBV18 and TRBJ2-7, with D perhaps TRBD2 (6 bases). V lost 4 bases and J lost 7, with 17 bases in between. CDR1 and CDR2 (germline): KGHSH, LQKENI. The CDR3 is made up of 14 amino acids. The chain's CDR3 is CASSRDSDVGEQYF. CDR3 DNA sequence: TGTGCCAGCTCACGGGACTCGGATGTAGGGGAGCAGTACTTC.

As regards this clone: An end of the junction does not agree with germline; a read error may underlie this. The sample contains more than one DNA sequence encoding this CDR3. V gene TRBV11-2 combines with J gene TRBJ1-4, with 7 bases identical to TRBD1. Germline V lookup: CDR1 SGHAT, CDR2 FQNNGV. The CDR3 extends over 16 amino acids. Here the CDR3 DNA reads TGTGCCAGCAGCTTGTATGCGACGACAGGGAATGAAAAGCTGTTTTTT. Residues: CASSLYATTGNEKLFF.

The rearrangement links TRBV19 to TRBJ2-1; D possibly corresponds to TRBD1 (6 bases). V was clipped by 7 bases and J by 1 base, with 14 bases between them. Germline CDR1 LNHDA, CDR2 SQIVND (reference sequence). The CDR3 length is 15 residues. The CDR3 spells CASTLDRSSYNEQFF. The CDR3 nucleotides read TGTGCCAGTACCTTAGACAGGAGTTCCTACAATGAGCAGTTCTTC.

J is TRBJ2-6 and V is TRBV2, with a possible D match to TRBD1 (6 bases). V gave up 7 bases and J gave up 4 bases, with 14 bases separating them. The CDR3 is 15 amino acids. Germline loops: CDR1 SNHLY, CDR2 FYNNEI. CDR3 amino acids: CASTTNRVGANVLTF. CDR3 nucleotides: TGTGCCAGCACCACCAACAGGGTAGGGGCCAACGTCCTGACTTTC.